This T cell receptor beta chain was recovered during a study of blood T cells in healthy people across ages. Study information: Template-switching capture recovered about one barcoded beta molecule per two T cells.

Study outcomes and limitations: Diversity of TCR beta per million T cells declined in a roughly linear way with age.

Donors each provided roughly 11 milliliters of peripheral blood. This clonotype was counted only a few times. Its antigen is still unknown. A second PCR of 7 to 11 cycles used a sample-barcoded 5' primer and a J-beta primer mix. From the 5' RACE reads, TCRdb called clonotypes with MiXCR, one entry per CDR3 protein. The table lists fewer than 2,000,000 distinct CDR3 sequences, around 36% of them singletons. Looked up from germline, CDR1 is SGDLS and CDR2 is YYNGEE. Trimming removed 0 bases from V and 0 bases from J; junction bases left unmatched: 4. This CDR3 region has 16 residues. This receptor was taken from a woman younger than 45 in good health. The sequenced sample was blood. The chain recombines TRBV9 with TRBJ2-3, with 7 bases matching TRBD2. CDR3 sequence (DNA): TGTGCCAGCAGCGTAGGGCTAGCGGTTAGCACAGATACGCAGTATTTT. Protein sequence: CASSVGLAVSTDTQYF. Full variable domain (remainder filled in from reference TRBV9 and TRBJ2-3): DSGVTQTPKHLITATGQRVTLRCSPRSGDLSVYWYQQSLDQGLQFLIQYYNGEERAKGNILERFSAQQFPDLHSELNLSSLELGDSALYFCASSVGLAVSTDTQYFGPGTRLTVL.